The clone carrying this T cell receptor (beta chain) has a count of ten or more. TCRdb reprocessed the RT-PCR reads with MiXCR, giving one entry per CDR3 protein. The sample records hundreds of thousands of distinct CDR3 sequences, 12% to 15% being singletons. V dropped 7 bases and J dropped 3 bases, with 13 bases sitting between them. The CDR3 spans 13 residues. Germline V gives CDR1 SGHTS, CDR2 YDEGEE. The receptor was isolated from a female donor in good health, serving as a healthy control. The sequenced material came from memory CD4+ T cells from blood. V gene TRBV5-8 combines with J gene TRBJ1-2; TRBD1 might be the D (5 bases). This CDR3 is CASGRGTYYGYTF. DNA for the CDR3: TGTGCCAGCGGACGGGGCACTTACTATGGCTACACCTTC.